Reported below is one T cell receptor (beta chain). Deletions cut 5 bases from V and 4 bases from J, with 11 bases between. Germline loops: CDR1 SGHVS, CDR2 FQNEAQ. The CDR3 runs to 13 residues. The data stem from a study of blood T cell repertoires in COVID-19. Background on the study: Samples came from the United States, Italy and Spain, spanning acute and convalescent COVID-19.

Clones were sequenced by immunoSEQ multiplex PCR, and TCRdb holds only the in-frame ones, with some missing. The sample consists of about 470,000 clones, around 90% of them appearing once. The chain joins TRBV7-8 to TRBJ1-1; TRBD1 is a possible D gene (6 bases). The TCR was taken from a woman aged 18-29 years who had recovered from COVID-19. Sequencing input: PBMCs or T cells enriched from blood (not recorded which). The CDR3 sequence: CASSVTGLTEAFF. In nucleotides, the CDR3 is TGTGCCAGCAGCGTGACAGGCCTCACTGAAGCTTTCTTT.